This T cell receptor (beta chain) was recorded in a study of shared clonotypes between healthy human individuals. Study observations and caveats: Across several donors, naive CD4 shared roughly 5.2%, naive CD8 about 3.2%, memory CD4 roughly 2.3%, memory CD8 around 0.42%. Researchers sampled blood only, noting tissue repertoires likely differ.

V was trimmed by 1 base and J by 7 bases, leaving 10 bases between them. CDR1 and CDR2 (germline): SGHVS, FNYEAQ. The CDR3 contains 14 residues. TCRdb's table, derived via immunoSEQ multiplex PCR, lists solely in-frame clones and lacks some. The sample has roughly 1,100,000 clones, around 74% seen once. Comment on this clone: Its antigen is undetermined.

This receptor was obtained from a man aged 18 to 35 in good health. The rearrangement links TRBV7-6 to TRBJ2-2; D may be TRBD2 (5 bases). Sequencing was carried out using memory CD4+ T cells sorted from blood. The subset is: CD45RA-negative fraction. CDR3 in amino acids: CASSLGHRDGELFF. CDR3 nucleotides: TGTGCCAGCAGCTTAGGGCACCGGGACGGGGAGCTGTTTTTT.